These 25 T cell receptor beta chains were sequenced from one sample in a study of blood T cell repertoires in COVID-19. Generated by immunoSEQ multiplex PCR, the TCRdb table keeps only in-frame clones and is missing some. This sample has roughly 700,000 clones, with 70% to 90% found just once. The sample was peripheral blood. These receptors all stem from a woman between 18 and 29 years old with acute or convalescent COVID-19.

This clone was recorded once. The chain recombines TRBV4-1 with TRBJ2-1, with 14 bases that match TRBD2. The length of the CDR3 is 15 residues. Germline V gene lookup returns CDR1 MGHRA and CDR2 YSYEKL. After removal of 10 bases from V and 7 bases from J, the junction contained 9 bases not matched to a gene. The CDR3 sequence is CATSTSGGAGNEQFF. The CDR3 DNA follows: TGCGCCACCTCGACTAGCGGGGGGGCTGGGAATGAGCAGTTCTTC.

V is TRBV3-1 (or the pseudogene TRBV3-2) and J is TRBJ1-1; 7 nucleotides align to TRBD1. This CDR3 spans 12 amino acids. The ends lost 1 base at V and 8 bases at J; junction bases unmatched: 1. Germline-derived CDR1 and CDR2 are LGHDT and YNNKEL (reference sequence). The CDR3 protein is CASSQATGEAFF. CDR3 nucleotide sequence: TGTGCCAGCAGCCAAGCGACAGGGGAAGCTTTCTTT.

The chain links TRBV12-3 or TRBV12-4 to TRBJ1-1; tentatively, D is TRBD1 (6 bases). V gave up 6 bases and J gave up 1 base, with 9 bases separating them. The CDR3 length is 13 residues. CDR3 sequence (DNA): TGTGCCAGCAGCGGGACAAGGAACACTGAAGCTTTCTTT. Translated: CASSGTRNTEAFF.

V gene TRBV3-1 (or the pseudogene TRBV3-2) combines with J gene TRBJ1-2, with D possibly matching TRBD1 (5 bases). The CDR3 consists of 12 residues. Trimming removed 8 bases from V and 7 bases from J, with 14 bases in between. The germline CDR1 and CDR2 sequences are LGHDT and YNNKEL (reference sequence). CDR3 region: CASGGREGGYTF. The CDR3 nucleotides are TGTGCCAGCGGCGGCAGGGAGGGTGGCTACACCTTC.

This clone has just a few counts. The chain combines TRBV18 with TRBJ1-5, with TRBD1 as a possible D gene (6 bases). The germline CDR1 and CDR2 sequences are KGHSH and LQKENI. The CDR3 is 14 amino acids. V lost 2 bases, J lost 4 bases, and 9 bases lay in between. The CDR3 region is CASSPGDINQPQHF. In nucleotides, the CDR3 is TGTGCCAGCTCACCAGGGGACATTAATCAGCCCCAGCATTTT. Supplemented by reference TRBV18 and TRBJ1-5, the full variable domain reads NAGVMQNPRHLVRRRGQEARLRCSPMKGHSHVYWYRQLPEEGLKFMVYLQKENIIDESGMPKERFSAEFPKEGPSILRIQQVVRGDSAAYFCASSPGDINQPQHFGDGTRLSIL.

The V and J genes are TRBV9 and TRBJ1-2; D perhaps matches TRBD1 (5 bases). CDR3 length: 16 residues. Germline CDR1 and CDR2: SGDLS and YYNGEE. Trimming removed 1 base at V and 0 bases at J, with 13 bases between. DNA of the CDR3: TGTGCCAGCAGCGTATCAGGGAAGACAGCTAACTATGGCTACACCTTC. Protein: CASSVSGKTANYGYTF.

The chain employs TRBV2 and TRBJ2-5; 10 nucleotides align to TRBD1. This CDR3 is 14 amino acids long. J lost 3 bases, V lost 5 bases, and 3 bases had no gene match. Germline-derived CDR1 and CDR2 are SNHLY and FYNNEI. The CDR3 loop reads CASSWDRGEETQYF. CDR3 DNA sequence: TGTGCCAGCAGTTGGGACAGGGGCGAAGAGACCCAGTACTTC.

The chain combines TRBV10-3 with TRBJ2-3; 13 nucleotides agree with TRBD2. The CDR3 extends over 15 amino acids. Looked up from germline, CDR1 is ENHRY and CDR2 is SYGVKD. The J segment lost 6 bases and the V segment lost 6 bases, leaving 6 bases of the junction unmatched. The CDR3 spells CAIRTSGGTSDTQYF. In nucleotides, the CDR3 is TGTGCCATCAGGACTAGCGGGGGGACCTCCGATACGCAGTATTTT.

V gene TRBV6-5 combines with J gene TRBJ1-2; 9 bases map to TRBD1. The V and J ends lost 6 bases and 2 bases, in that order; junction bases with no gene match: 7. The CDR3 is made up of 15 amino acids. The germline V gene encodes CDR1 MNHEY and CDR2 SVGAGI. The DNA of the CDR3 is TGTGCCAGCAGGAACTCCGGGACAGGGAACTATGGCTACACCTTC. Protein product: CASRNSGTGNYGYTF.

As DNA, the CDR3 is TGCAGCGTGGGGACCCGGACAGGGTTGGAGACCCAGTACTTC. This gives the protein CSVGTRTGLETQYF. The chain employs TRBV29-1 and TRBJ2-5, with TRBD1 matching 8 bases. The CDR3 sequence is 14 residues long. The V and J ends lost 6 bases and 5 bases, in that order; junction bases with no gene match: 11. Germline V CDR1 and CDR2: SQVTM, ANQGSEA.

V usage is TRBV6-5 and J usage is TRBJ1-5; 7 bases fit TRBD1. CDR1 MNHEY and CDR2 SVGAGI come from the germline V gene. This CDR3 region has 15 residues. J gave up 3 bases and V 6 bases, and 8 bases lay outside the gene matches. Here the CDR3 reads CASRGGTDYNQPQHF. CDR3 DNA sequence: TGTGCCAGCAGGGGCGGGACAGACTACAATCAGCCCCAGCATTTT.

V usage is TRBV12-3 or TRBV12-4 and J usage is TRBJ2-5; perhaps TRBD2 as D (6 bases). The CDR3 is 13 residues long. The V gene lost 2 bases and the J gene lost 3 bases, with 7 bases spanning the gap. The CDR3 reads CASSLSGEETQYF. DNA for the CDR3: TGTGCCAGCAGTTTATCGGGGGAAGAGACCCAGTACTTC.

The rearrangement links TRBV19 to TRBJ2-1; 7 nucleotides match TRBD2. The CDR3 spans 14 residues. Trimming removed 1 base from V and 6 bases from J; junction bases left unmatched: 3. CDR1 and CDR2 from the germline V gene are LNHDA and SQIVND (reference sequence). The CDR3 coding sequence is TGTGCCAGTAGTATAGCCGGGGGGTTCAATGAGCAGTTCTTC. Its translation: CASSIAGGFNEQFF.

The chain is built from TRBV18 and TRBJ1-6; D is uncertain. Germline CDR1 KGHSH, CDR2 LQKENI. V was pared by 7 bases and J by 4 bases, with 8 bases between. This CDR3 spans 13 amino acids. CDR3 DNA: TGTGCCAGCTGCCCGGGGTATAATTCACCCCTCCACTTT. Amino acids: CASCPGYNSPLHF.

The V gene is TRBV10-1, the J gene TRBJ1-4, with 8 bases matching TRBD1. With V trimmed by 6 bases and J by 4 bases, 13 bases remained unmatched. The CDR3 length is 17 residues. CDR1 is WNHNN and CDR2 is SYGVQD in the germline V gene (reference sequence). Written as DNA, the CDR3 is TGCGCCAGCAGCAGATGGGACAGGCCGAGGATTAATGAAAAACTGTTTTTT. Translated, it gives CASSRWDRPRINEKLFF.

The V and J genes are TRBV7-9 and TRBJ2-1, with TRBD1 matching 9 bases. CDR1 and CDR2 from the germline V gene are SEHNR and FQNEAQ (reference sequence). V was clipped by 2 bases and J by 4 bases; unmatched bases: 3. CDR3 length: 15 residues. The CDR3 DNA sequence: TGTGCCAGCAGCTTAAGGGACAGGGAATACAATGAGCAGTTCTTC. Amino acid sequence: CASSLRDREYNEQFF.

The rearrangement links TRBV7-9 to TRBJ1-2; D is possibly TRBD1 (6 bases). The V and J ends lost 2 bases and 7 bases respectively, with 11 bases between them. Germline V gene data show CDR1 as SEHNR and CDR2 as FQNEAQ (reference sequence). The CDR3 sequence is 13 residues long. The CDR3 protein is CASSLKGTLGYTF. The DNA for the CDR3 is TGTGCCAGCAGCTTAAAGGGGACACTTGGCTACACCTTC.

The gene calls are TRBV10-3 and TRBJ1-5; D call uncertain. Germline V gives CDR1 ENHRY, CDR2 SYGVKD. The CDR3 extends over 9 amino acids. Between the trimmed V and J ends, which lost 7 bases and 8 bases, there was a span of 3 bases. The CDR3 sequence is CAITEPQHF. DNA of the CDR3: TGTGCCATCACCGAGCCCCAGCATTTT.

The V gene is TRBV7-3, the J gene TRBJ1-1; D perhaps matches TRBD1 (5 bases). The CDR3 extends over 14 amino acids. V shed 6 bases and J shed 4 bases, with 15 bases lying between them. Germline V CDR1 and CDR2: SGHTA, FQGTGA. Written as DNA, the CDR3 is TGTGCCAGCAGTGTAGGACACCCCGGCACTGAAGCTTTCTTT. Its translation is CASSVGHPGTEAFF.

The sample holds one count of this clone. The chain carries TRBV29-1 and TRBJ1-2; unclear D gene. The V and J ends lost 6 bases and 1 base respectively, with 12 bases between them. This CDR3 has 13 residues. Germline CDR1 reads SQVTM; CDR2 reads ANQGSEA. CDR3 residues: CSVHLGLNYGYTF. The DNA for the CDR3 is TGCAGCGTGCATCTTGGACTTAACTATGGCTACACCTTC. Together with reference TRBV29-1 and TRBJ1-2, the CDR3 gives the full variable domain: SAVISQKPSRDICQRGTSLTIQCQVDSQVTMMFWYRQQPGQSLTLIATANQGSEATYESGFVIDKFPISRPNLTFSTLTVSNMSPEDSSIYLCSVHLGLNYGYTFGSGTRLTVV.

This clone was found once. The sample holds other DNA sequences that translate to the same CDR3. The J gene is TRBJ1-4, the V gene TRBV6-5, with D unclear. V lost 0 bases, J lost 0 bases, and 5 bases lay in between. CDR1 is MNHEY and CDR2 is SVGAGI in the germline V gene. The CDR3 is made up of 15 amino acids. The DNA for the CDR3 is TGTGCCAGCAGTTACTCCGGAGCAACTAATGAAAAACTGTTTTTT. As protein: CASSYSGATNEKLFF.

The genes are TRBV5-1 and TRBJ2-7, with 7 bases identical to TRBD1. Germline V gene sequence: CDR1 SGHRS, CDR2 YFSETQ. This CDR3 has 15 amino acids. The junction had 12 bases not matched to a gene; V was cut back by 5 bases and J by 4 bases. The CDR3 bases are TGCGCCAGCAGTGGAAGGCCGGGACAGCTATACGAGCAGTACTTC. Translated: CASSGRPGQLYEQYF.

The rearrangement uses TRBV6-5 and TRBJ1-3; D ambiguous. Germline V lookup: CDR1 MNHEY, CDR2 SVGAGI. V shed 8 bases and J shed 1 base, with 12 bases lying between them. The CDR3 covers 14 residues. This CDR3 is CASYPSFSGNTIYF. Written as DNA, the CDR3 is TGTGCCAGCTATCCTAGCTTTTCTGGAAACACCATATATTTT.

The chain carries TRBV4-1 and TRBJ1-1, with D possibly TRBD1 on 5 matching bases. Germline V CDR1 and CDR2: MGHRA, YSYEKL. The CDR3 runs 14 residues. V gave up 2 bases and J gave up 4 bases, with 11 bases separating them. The CDR3 region is CASSQTREGTEAFF. The CDR3 coding sequence is TGCGCCAGCAGCCAAACCAGGGAGGGCACTGAAGCTTTCTTT.

The chain recombines TRBV19 with TRBJ2-3; D perhaps matches TRBD1 (6 bases). This CDR3 contains 15 residues. The V gene's germline CDR1 is LNHDA and CDR2 SQIVND (reference sequence). The V and J ends lost 4 bases and 2 bases respectively, with 13 bases between them. CDR3 DNA sequence: TGTGCCAGTAGTAAGACAGGCCTGACCACAGATACGCAGTATTTT. Its translation: CASSKTGLTTDTQYF.